This TCR beta chain was recovered during a study of blood T cell repertoires in COVID-19. The length of the CDR3 is 13 residues. The V end was cut by 4 bases, the J end by 4 bases, with 10 bases between. The germline V gene has CDR1 LNHDA and CDR2 SQIVND (reference sequence). Only in-frame clones appear in the TCRdb table, and some are missing; sequencing was by immunoSEQ multiplex PCR. Of about 52,000 clones listed, 70% to 90% are singletons. The V call is TRBV19, the J call TRBJ1-2; D is possibly TRBD1 (6 bases). The sequenced sample was peripheral blood. The sequence came from a man aged 65 to 79 with acute or convalescent COVID-19. As DNA, the CDR3 is TGTGCCAGTAGTACGATGGACAGCTATGGCTACACCTTC. Amino acid sequence: CASSTMDSYGYTF. Full variable domain (outside the CDR3, taken from reference TRBV19 and TRBJ1-2): DGGITQSPKYLFRKEGQNVTLSCEQNLNHDAMYWYRQDPGQGLRLIYYSQIVNDFQKGDIAEGYSVSREKKESFPLTVTSAQKNPTAFYLCASSTMDSYGYTFGSGTRLTVV.